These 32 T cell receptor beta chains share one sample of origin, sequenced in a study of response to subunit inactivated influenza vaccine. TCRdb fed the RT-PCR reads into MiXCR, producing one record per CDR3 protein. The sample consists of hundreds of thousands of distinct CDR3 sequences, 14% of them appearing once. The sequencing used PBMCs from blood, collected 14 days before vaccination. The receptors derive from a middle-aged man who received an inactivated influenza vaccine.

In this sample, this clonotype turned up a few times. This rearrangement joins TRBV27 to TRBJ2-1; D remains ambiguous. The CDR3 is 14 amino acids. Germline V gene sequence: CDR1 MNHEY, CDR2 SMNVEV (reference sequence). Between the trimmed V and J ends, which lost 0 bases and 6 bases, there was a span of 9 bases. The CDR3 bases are TGTGCCAGCAGTTTATCCCTCGGGTTCAATGAGCAGTTCTTC. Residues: CASSLSLGFNEQFF.

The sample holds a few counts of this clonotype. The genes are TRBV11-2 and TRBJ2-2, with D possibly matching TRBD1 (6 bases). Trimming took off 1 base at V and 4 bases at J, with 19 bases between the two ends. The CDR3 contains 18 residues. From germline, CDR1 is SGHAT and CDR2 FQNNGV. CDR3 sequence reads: CASSLVGRRQGFTGELFF. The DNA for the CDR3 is TGTGCCAGCAGCTTAGTAGGACGGCGGCAGGGGTTCACCGGGGAGCTGTTTTTT.

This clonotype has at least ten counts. The CDR3 sequence: CASSQVMSEAFF. The CDR3 DNA reads as TGTGCCAGCAGCCAAGTAATGTCTGAAGCTTTCTTT. J is TRBJ1-1 and V is TRBV3-1; D uncertain. The germline gives CDR1 LGHDT, CDR2 YNNKEL (reference sequence). V dropped 1 base and J dropped 6 bases, with 6 bases sitting between them. This CDR3 has 12 residues.

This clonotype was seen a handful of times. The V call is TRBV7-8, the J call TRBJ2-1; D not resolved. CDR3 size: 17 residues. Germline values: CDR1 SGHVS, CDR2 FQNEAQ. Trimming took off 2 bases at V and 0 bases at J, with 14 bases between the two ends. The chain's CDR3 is CASSLSRRRSSYNEQFF. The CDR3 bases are TGTGCCAGCAGCTTAAGCCGACGACGAAGCTCCTACAATGAGCAGTTCTTC. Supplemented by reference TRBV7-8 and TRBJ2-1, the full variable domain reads GAGVSQSPRYKVAKRGQDVALRCDPISGHVSLFWYQQALGQGPEFLTYFQNEAQLDKSGLPSDRFFAERPEGSVSTLKIQRTQQEDSAVYLCASSLSRRRSSYNEQFFGPGTRLTVL.

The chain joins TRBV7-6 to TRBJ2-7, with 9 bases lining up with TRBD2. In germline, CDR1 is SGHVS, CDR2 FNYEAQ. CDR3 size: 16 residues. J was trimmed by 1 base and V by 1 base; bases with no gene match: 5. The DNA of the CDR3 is TGTGCCAGCAGCTTAGTCGTAGCGGGAGATTCCTACGAGCAGTACTTC. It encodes CASSLVVAGDSYEQYF.

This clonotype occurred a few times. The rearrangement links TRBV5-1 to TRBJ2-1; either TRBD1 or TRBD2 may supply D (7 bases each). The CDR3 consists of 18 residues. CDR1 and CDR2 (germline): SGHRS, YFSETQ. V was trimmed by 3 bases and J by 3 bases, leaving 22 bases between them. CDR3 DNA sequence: TGCGCCAGCAGCTATTGCACCCAGGGGGGGCTTTGCTACAATGAGCAGTTCTTC. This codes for CASSYCTQGGLCYNEQFF.

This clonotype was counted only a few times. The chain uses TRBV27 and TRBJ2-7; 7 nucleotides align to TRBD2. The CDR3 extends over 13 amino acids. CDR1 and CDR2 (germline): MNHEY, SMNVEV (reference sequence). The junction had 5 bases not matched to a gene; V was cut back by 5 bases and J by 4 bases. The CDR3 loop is CASSKGRAYEQYF. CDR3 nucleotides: TGTGCCAGCAGTAAAGGGAGGGCGTACGAGCAGTACTTC.

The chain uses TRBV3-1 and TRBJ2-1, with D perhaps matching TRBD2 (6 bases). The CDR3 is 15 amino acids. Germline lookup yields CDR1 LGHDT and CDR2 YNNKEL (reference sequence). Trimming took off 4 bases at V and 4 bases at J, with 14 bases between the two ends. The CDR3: CASSLRGTAYNEQFF. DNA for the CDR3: TGTGCCAGCAGCCTTCGCGGGACGGCATACAATGAGCAGTTCTTC.

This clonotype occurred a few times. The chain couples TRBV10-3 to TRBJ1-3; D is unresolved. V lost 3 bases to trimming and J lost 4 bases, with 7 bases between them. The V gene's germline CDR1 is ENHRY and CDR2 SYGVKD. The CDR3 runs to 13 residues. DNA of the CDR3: TGTGCCATCAGTGATGGGTTGGGAAACACCATATATTTT. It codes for CAISDGLGNTIYF.

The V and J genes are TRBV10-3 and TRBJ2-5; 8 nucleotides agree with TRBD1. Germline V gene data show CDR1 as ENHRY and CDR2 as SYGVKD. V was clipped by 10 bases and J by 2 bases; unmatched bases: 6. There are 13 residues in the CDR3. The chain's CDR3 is CATLRQGQETQYF. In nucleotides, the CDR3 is TGTGCCACACTTCGACAGGGGCAAGAGACCCAGTACTTC.

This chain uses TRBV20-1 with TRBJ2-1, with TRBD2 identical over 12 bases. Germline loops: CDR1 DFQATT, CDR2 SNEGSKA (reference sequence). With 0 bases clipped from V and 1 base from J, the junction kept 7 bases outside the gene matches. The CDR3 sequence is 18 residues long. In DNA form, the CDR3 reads TGCAGTGCTAGAGATCGGCTAGCGGGGGGGAGTTCCTACAATGAGCAGTTCTTC. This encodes CSARDRLAGGSSYNEQFF.

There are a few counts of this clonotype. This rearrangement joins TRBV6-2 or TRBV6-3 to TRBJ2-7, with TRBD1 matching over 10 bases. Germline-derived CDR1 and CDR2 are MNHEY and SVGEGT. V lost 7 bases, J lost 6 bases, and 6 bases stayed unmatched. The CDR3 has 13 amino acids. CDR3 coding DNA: TGTGCCAGCATCGGGACAGGGGTGGCCGAGCAGTACTTC. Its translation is CASIGTGVAEQYF.

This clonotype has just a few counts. The CDR3: CAISDRGAVGDTQYF. As DNA, the CDR3 is TGTGCCATCAGTGACCGGGGGGCCGTAGGAGATACGCAGTATTTT. The V and J genes are TRBV10-3 and TRBJ2-3; tentatively, D is TRBD2 (7 bases). V lost 3 bases and J 5 bases, leaving 15 bases between the germline ends. CDR1 is ENHRY and CDR2 is SYGVKD in the germline V gene. The CDR3 extends over 15 amino acids.

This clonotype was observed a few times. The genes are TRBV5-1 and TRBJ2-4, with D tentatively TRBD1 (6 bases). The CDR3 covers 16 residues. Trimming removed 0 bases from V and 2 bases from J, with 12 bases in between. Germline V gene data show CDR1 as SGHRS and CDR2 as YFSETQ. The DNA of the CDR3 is TGCGCCAGCAGCTTGGGCCCCCAGGGGACCAAAAACATTCAGTACTTC. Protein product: CASSLGPQGTKNIQYF.

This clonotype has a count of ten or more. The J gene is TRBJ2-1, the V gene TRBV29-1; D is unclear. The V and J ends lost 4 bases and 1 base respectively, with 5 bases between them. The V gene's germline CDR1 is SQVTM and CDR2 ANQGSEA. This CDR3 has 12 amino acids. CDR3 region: CSVGLSYNEQFF. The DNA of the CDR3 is TGCAGCGTTGGTTTGTCCTACAATGAGCAGTTCTTC.

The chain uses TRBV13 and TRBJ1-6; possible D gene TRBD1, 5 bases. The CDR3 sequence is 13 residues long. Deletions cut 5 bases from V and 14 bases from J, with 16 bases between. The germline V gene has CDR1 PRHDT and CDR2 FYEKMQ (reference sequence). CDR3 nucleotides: TGTGCCAGCAGCCCCAAACAGGCGAAGGCCCTCCACTTT. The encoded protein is CASSPKQAKALHF.

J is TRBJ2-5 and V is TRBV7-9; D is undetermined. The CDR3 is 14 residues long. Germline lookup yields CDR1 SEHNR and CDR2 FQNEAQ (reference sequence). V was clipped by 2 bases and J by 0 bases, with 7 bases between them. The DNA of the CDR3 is TGTGCCAGCAGCTTAACCCCGTACCAAGAGACCCAGTACTTC. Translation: CASSLTPYQETQYF.

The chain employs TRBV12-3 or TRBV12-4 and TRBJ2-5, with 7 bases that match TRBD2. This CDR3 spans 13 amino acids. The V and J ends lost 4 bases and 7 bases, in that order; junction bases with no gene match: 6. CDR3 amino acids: CASSSRREGTQYF. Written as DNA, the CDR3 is TGTGCCAGCAGTTCCCGCAGGGAGGGGACCCAGTACTTC.

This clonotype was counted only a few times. The chain's CDR3 is CASSRQPLSSYEQYF. The CDR3 DNA reads as TGTGCCAGCAGTCGACAGCCGTTAAGCTCCTACGAGCAGTACTTC. The chain recombines TRBV27 with TRBJ2-7, with D possibly being TRBD1 (5 bases). V gave up 5 bases and J gave up 0 bases, with 14 bases separating them. This CDR3 region has 15 residues. CDR1 and CDR2 from the germline V gene are MNHEY and SMNVEV (reference sequence).

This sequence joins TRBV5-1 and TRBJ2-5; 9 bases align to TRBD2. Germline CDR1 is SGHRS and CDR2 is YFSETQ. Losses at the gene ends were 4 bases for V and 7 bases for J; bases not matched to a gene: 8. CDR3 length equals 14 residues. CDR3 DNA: TGCGCCAGCAGCACCCGGACTAGCGAGGGGACCCAGTACTTC. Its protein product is CASSTRTSEGTQYF.

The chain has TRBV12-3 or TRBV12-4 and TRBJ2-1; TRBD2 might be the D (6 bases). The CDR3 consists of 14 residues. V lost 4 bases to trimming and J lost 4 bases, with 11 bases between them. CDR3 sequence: CASSWETSYNEQFF. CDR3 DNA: TGTGCCAGCAGTTGGGAGACTAGTTACAATGAGCAGTTCTTC.

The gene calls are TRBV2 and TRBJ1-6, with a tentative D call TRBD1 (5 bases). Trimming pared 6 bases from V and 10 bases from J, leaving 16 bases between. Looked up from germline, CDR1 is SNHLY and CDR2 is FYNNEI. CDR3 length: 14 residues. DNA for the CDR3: TGTGCCAGCAGCGCCCGGGGGAGTGGGTCACCCCTCCACTTT. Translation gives CASSARGSGSPLHF.

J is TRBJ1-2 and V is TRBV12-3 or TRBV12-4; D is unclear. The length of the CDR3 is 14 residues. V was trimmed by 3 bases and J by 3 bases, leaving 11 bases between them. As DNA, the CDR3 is TGTGCCAGCAGTTTTTATGGCAGCGACTATGGCTACACCTTC. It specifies CASSFYGSDYGYTF.

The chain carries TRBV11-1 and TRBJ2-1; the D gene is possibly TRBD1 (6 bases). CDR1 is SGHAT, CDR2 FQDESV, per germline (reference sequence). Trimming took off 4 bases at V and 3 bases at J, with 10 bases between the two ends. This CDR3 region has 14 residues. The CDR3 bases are TGTGCCAGCAGCTATAGGACAGACTACAATGAGCAGTTCTTC. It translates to CASSYRTDYNEQFF.

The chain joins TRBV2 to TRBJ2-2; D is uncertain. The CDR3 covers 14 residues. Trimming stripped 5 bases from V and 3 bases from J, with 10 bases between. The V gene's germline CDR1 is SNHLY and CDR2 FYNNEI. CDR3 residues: CASSFTEDTGELFF. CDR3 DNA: TGTGCCAGCAGTTTTACGGAAGACACCGGGGAGCTGTTTTTT.

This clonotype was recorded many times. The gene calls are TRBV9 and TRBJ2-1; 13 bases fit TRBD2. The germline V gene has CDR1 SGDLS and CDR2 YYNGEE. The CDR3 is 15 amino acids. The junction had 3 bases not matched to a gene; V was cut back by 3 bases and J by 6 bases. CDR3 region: CASSAGLAGSNEQFF. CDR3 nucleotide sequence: TGTGCCAGCAGCGCGGGACTAGCGGGAAGCAATGAGCAGTTCTTC.

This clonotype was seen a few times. For the CDR3, the DNA is TGCAGTGCTGCCGGGACTAGTAGGGTGTGGACCCAGTACTTC. Protein: CSAAGTSRVWTQYF. V is TRBV20-1 and J is TRBJ2-5; TRBD2 aligns across 8 bases. Germline V gene lookup returns CDR1 DFQATT and CDR2 SNEGSKA (reference sequence). This CDR3 region has 14 residues. V lost 5 bases, J lost 7 bases, and 12 bases stayed unmatched.

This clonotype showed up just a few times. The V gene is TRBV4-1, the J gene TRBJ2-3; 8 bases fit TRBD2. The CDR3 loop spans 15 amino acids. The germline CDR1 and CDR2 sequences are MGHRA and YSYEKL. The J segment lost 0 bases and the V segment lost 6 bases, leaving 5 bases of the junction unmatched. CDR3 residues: CASRSGGRSTDTQYF. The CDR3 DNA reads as TGCGCCAGCAGAAGCGGGGGCCGGAGCACAGATACGCAGTATTTT.

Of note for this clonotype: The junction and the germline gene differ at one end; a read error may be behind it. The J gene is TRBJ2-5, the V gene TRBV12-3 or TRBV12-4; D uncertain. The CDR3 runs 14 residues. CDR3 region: CATSVTKYQETQYF. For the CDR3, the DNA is TGTGCCACCAGTGTAACTAAGTACCAAGAGACCCAGTACTTC.

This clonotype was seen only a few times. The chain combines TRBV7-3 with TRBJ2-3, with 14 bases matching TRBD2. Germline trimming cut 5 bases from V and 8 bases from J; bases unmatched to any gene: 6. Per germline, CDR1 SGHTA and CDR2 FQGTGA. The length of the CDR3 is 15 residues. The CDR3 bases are TGTGCCAGCAGCGCAGGGACTAGCGGGAGAGTTACGCAGTATTTT. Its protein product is CASSAGTSGRVTQYF.

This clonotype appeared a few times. Here the CDR3 reads CASRPLAVIDTQYF. CDR3 in DNA: TGTGCCAGCAGACCACTAGCGGTGATAGATACGCAGTATTTT. The chain employs TRBV2 and TRBJ2-3; 8 nucleotides agree with TRBD2. This CDR3 spans 14 amino acids. J lost 5 bases, V lost 6 bases, and 7 bases had no gene match. Germline-derived CDR1 and CDR2 are SNHLY and FYNNEI.

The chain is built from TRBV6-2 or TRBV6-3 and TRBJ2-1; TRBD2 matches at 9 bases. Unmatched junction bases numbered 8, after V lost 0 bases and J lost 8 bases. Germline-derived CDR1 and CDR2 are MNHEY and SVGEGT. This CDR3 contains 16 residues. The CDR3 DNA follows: TGTGCCAGCAGTTACTCGAACCCTAGCGGGAAGGATGAGCAGTTCTTC. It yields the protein CASSYSNPSGKDEQFF.